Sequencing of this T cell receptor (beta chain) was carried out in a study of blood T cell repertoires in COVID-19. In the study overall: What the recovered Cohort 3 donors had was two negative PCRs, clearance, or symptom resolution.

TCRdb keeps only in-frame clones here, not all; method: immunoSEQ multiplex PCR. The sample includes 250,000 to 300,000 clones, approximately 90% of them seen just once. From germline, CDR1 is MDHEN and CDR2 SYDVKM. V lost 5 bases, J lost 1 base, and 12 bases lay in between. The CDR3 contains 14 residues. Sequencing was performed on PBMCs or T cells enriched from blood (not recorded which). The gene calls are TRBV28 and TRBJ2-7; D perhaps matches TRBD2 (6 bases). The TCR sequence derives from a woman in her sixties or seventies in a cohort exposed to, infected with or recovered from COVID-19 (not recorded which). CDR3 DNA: TGTGCCAGCAGTGCGCCGGGACTGTCCTACGAGCAGTACTTC. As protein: CASSAPGLSYEQYF.